The rows below give T cell receptor beta chains drawn from one sample of a study of T cells in severe cutaneous drug reactions. TCRdb re-called the multiplex PCR reads and gives one entry per CDR3 protein, without DNA. Its listing shows 10,000 or so distinct CDR3 sequences. Input material: cells from a skin blister. The receptors were sampled from a human donor with Stevens-Johnson syndrome, a severe cutaneous drug reaction. CDR3s include the opening cysteine and the closing phenylalanine or tryptophan. Size tells how often a clone was seen (once, few, many) or the class of an expanded clone, and some rows leave it out.

V gene	J gene	clone size	CDR3 protein
TRBV20-1	TRBJ2-3	medium-sized	CSARDRGSKDTQYF
TRBV20-1	TRBJ2-5	.	CSATSRQGDGETQYF
TRBV20-1	TRBJ2-1	medium-sized	CSASSGGAYNEQFF
TRBV29-1	TRBJ2-1	.	CSVEDPSRSSYNEQFF
TRBV20-1	TRBJ1-5	medium-sized	CSARDWGDQPQHF
TRBV29-1	TRBJ2-2	.	CSVEDGGYSGGDTGELFF
TRBV20-1	TRBJ2-5	.	CSARDPRLVLGETQYF
TRBV20-1	TRBJ2-5	medium-sized	CSATQGYGETQYF
TRBV29-1	TRBJ1-2	.	CSVPGGGPTSIGYTF
TRBV20-1	TRBJ2-3	.	CSASALQAGVQDTQYF
TRBV20-1	TRBJ2-1	.	CSARDPSGPAREQFF
TRBV20-1	TRBJ1-1	medium-sized	CSAGGHSNTEAFF
TRBV20-1	TRBJ2-1	.	CSARDPGGPSGHYNEQFF
TRBV20-1	TRBJ2-1	.	CSARDSATNPHNEQFF
TRBV20-1	TRBJ2-1	.	CSAPGLAGLSSYNEQFF
TRBV20-1	TRBJ2-7	.	CSAWSTSGSNEQYF
TRBV29-1	TRBJ2-7	.	CSAKKMDTSYEQYF
TRBV29-1	TRBJ2-1	.	CSVDGGTRNEQFF
TRBV20-1	TRBJ2-7	medium-sized	CSARDQVAGLSYEQYF
TRBV20-1	TRBJ1-5	medium-sized	CSARADGRWNQPQHF
TRBV28	TRBJ1-5	.	CASSLLENHNQPQHF
TRBV4-1	TRBJ2-7	.	CASSQDRRASYEQYF
TRBV20-1	TRBJ2-1	.	CSARSRTQYNEQFF
TRBV20-1	TRBJ1-1	.	CSATGVTEAFF
TRBV20-1	TRBJ2-5	large	CSAKLAPGGETQYF
TRBV29-1	TRBJ2-6	.	CSVSAGPSGANVLTF
TRBV20-1	TRBJ2-1	.	CSARASTTDEQFF
TRBV20-1	TRBJ2-1	.	CSARAGGPSNEQFF
TRBV20-1	TRBJ2-3	.	CSASWEIRTDTQYF
TRBV20-1	TRBJ2-5	.	CSVPTGSRGKTQYF
TRBV29-1	TRBJ2-2	.	CSVSRDRSGRNTGELFF
TRBV20-1	TRBJ1-4	.	CSARSAWEKLFF
TRBV20-1	TRBJ2-2	.	CSARDREQRVTGELFF
TRBV20-1	TRBJ2-1	.	CSATSVGDSYNEQFF